This T cell receptor (beta chain) was sequenced in a study of Ad26.COV2.S vaccination and SARS-CoV-2 variants. Study background: Intramuscularly, Ad26.COV2.S was given either once or twice, 56 days apart. Overall study results and limits: Total T cell responses, in the TCR breadth and depth analyses, may have been underestimated. After vaccination, reports described spike-specific CD8+ and CD4+ T cell responses as showing substantial breadth. Measurement of non-spike TCR breadth gave similar results in vaccine and placebo recipients.

CDR1 and CDR2 from the germline V gene are ENHRY and SYGVKD. CDR3 length equals 17 residues. The trim removed 0 bases at V and 3 bases at J, leaving 10 bases unmatched. The treatment: over 15 received Ad26.COV2.S at low or high dose, single or two shots; 5 received placebo; per-sample allocation not given. Material that was analyzed had been drawn on day 63 after the first vaccine or placebo injection. Concerning this clone itself: Its antigen is not known.

The protocol was immunoSEQ multiplex PCR, while the TCRdb copy is restricted to in-frame clones and leaves out a portion. The table lists some 450,000 clones, about 90% of them singletons. The material sequenced was peripheral blood, taken in a trial of Ad26.COV2.S vaccine versus placebo. This rearrangement joins TRBV10-3 to TRBJ2-5, with 7 bases aligning to TRBD2. The TCR originated in a person aged 18-60 years who received the Ad26.COV2.S COVID-19 vaccine or a placebo. CDR3 bases: TGTGCCATCAGTGAGTCGAACGTAAGGGGAGGGGAAGAGACCCAGTACTTC. Its protein is CAISESNVRGGEETQYF.